Listed below are T cell receptor beta chains from one sample, sequenced in a study of a mutant IDH1 vaccine in newly diagnosed glioma. Their antigen targets remain unknown. Some clones are missing from TCRdb's copy, which holds only in-frame ones; the method was immunoSEQ multiplex PCR. The table has tens of thousands of clones, about 91% seen once. The input for sequencing was PBMCs, taken from a glioma patient whose treatment included an IDH1 peptide vaccine. Receptor source: a woman in her 50s with glioma. Each CDR3 is given without its conserved first and last residue. Fields, in order: clone size, V gene, D gene, CDR3 protein. D genes are given only for firm matches. Size is stated for part of the rows, as once, few or many counts, or as a class when the clone is expanded.

>NA|TRBV7-9|TRBD2
ASSSPGLGANEQF
>NA|TRBV30|TRBD2
AWRTSGSSYEQY
>NA|TRBV9|TRBD2
ASSRRLAEPNEQF
>few|TRBV7-9|NA
ASSNTGELF
>once|TRBV4-1|TRBD2
ASSLSGLAPETQY
>once|TRBV4-1|NA
ASSLRPPTDTEAF
>NA|TRBV5-6|TRBD1
ASSLEPTGFRETQY
>NA|TRBV30|TRBD2
AWSAYPGLAANEQF
>NA|TRBV6-1|TRBD2
ASRRGLAGTYEQY
>NA|TRBV10-1|TRBD1
ASSEQGAKTQY
>NA|TRBV6-5|NA
ASSLGLTYEQY
>NA|TRBV23-1|NA
ASSQSNREETQY